This TCR beta chain is drawn from a study of cytomegalovirus exposure and HLA in healthy donors. General study findings and limits: Cytomegalovirus status was reportedly diagnosed by the classifier with high specificity and sensitivity. At a 0.05 false discovery rate, a later analysis found 18,000 or so TCR beta sequences to be associated with HLA alleles.

Trimming removed 0 bases at V and 4 bases at J, with 11 bases between. CDR1 SGHRS and CDR2 YFSETQ come from the germline V gene. The CDR3 consists of 15 residues. Remarks on this clone: Its specificity is unknown.

It was with 60 Vbeta and 13 Jbeta primers that the PCR ran. Repertoires were generated with immunoSEQ multiplex PCR, while TCRdb's copy carries only in-frame clones and drops some. The sample records about 70,000 clones, around two thirds being singletons. The chain is built from TRBV5-1 and TRBJ2-1, with a tentative D call TRBD2 (5 bases). The receptor was isolated from a human donor in good health. The sample taken for sequencing was PBMCs. Here the CDR3 reads CASSLDEGMYNEQFF. CDR3 coding DNA: TGCGCCAGCAGCTTGGACGAGGGTATGTACAATGAGCAGTTCTTC.